These T cell receptor beta chains were read from a single sample in a study of cytomegalovirus exposure and HLA in healthy donors. Measured with immunoSEQ multiplex PCR; TCRdb has only the in-frame clones, and not every one. The table has 150,000 to 200,000 clones, about 83% seen once. Sample: PBMCs. These receptors originate from a woman aged 25-40 years in good health and CMV-seropositive. The CDR3 runs from the conserved cysteine through the conserved F or W. The D gene is left open where the match is weak. Size is omitted from some rows. Given values are once, few, many or a class for expanded clones.

j_call d_call v_call clone_size cdr3_aa cdr3_nt
TRBJ1-1 NA TRBV2 once CASRGELRAFF TGTGCCAGCAGAGGGGAATTAAGAGCTTTCTTT
TRBJ2-1 TRBD2 TRBV10-1 NA CASAGTSGRSEQFF TGCGCCAGCGCTGGGACTAGCGGGAGGAGTGAGCAGTTCTTC
TRBJ2-3 TRBD2 TRBV5-1 NA CASSLAGTSGTIFPDTQYF TGCGCCAGCAGCCTGGCCGGGACTAGCGGGACAATATTTCCGGATACGCAGTATTTT
TRBJ1-1 NA TRBV7-9 NA CASSVEGGTEAFF TGTGCCAGCAGCGTAGAGGGAGGCACTGAAGCTTTCTTT
TRBJ2-5 TRBD1 TRBV7-9 NA CASSPGTAQETQYF TGTGCCAGCAGCCCAGGGACAGCCCAAGAGACCCAGTACTTC
TRBJ2-3 NA TRBV11-2 NA CASSLGGASTDTQYF TGTGCCAGCAGCTTAGGCGGGGCTAGCACAGATACGCAGTATTTT
TRBJ1-1 NA TRBV11-1 NA CASSLRGGRTEAFF TGTGCCAGCAGCTTAAGGGGGGGTAGGACTGAAGCTTTCTTT
TRBJ1-2 TRBD1 TRBV18 NA CASSPPRFRTGPNYGYTF TGTGCCAGCTCACCGCCGAGATTTCGGACAGGGCCTAACTATGGCTACACCTTC
TRBJ1-1 NA TRBV4-1 NA CASSQDWVANTEAFF TGCGCCAGCAGCCAAGATTGGGTAGCGAACACTGAAGCTTTCTTT
TRBJ1-4 NA TRBV5-1 few CASSLSGRREKNEKLFF TGCGCCAGCAGCTTATCGGGCAGGAGGGAAAAAAATGAAAAACTGTTTTTT
TRBJ1-1 NA TRBV10-1 NA CASSGQMNTEAFF TGCGCCAGCTCCGGACAGATGAACACTGAAGCTTTCTTT
TRBJ2-7 NA TRBV11-2 few CASSFLLSTEQYF TGTGCCAGCAGCTTTTTACTCTCCACCGAGCAGTACTTC
TRBJ2-7 TRBD1 TRBV23-1 NA CASNNEDRGIYYEQYF TGCGCCAGCAATAACGAGGACAGGGGGATCTACTACGAGCAGTACTTC
TRBJ1-1 TRBD1 TRBV10-3 NA CAIRGGNTEAFF TGTGCCATCAGAGGGGGCAACACTGAAGCTTTCTTT
TRBJ2-1 TRBD2 TRBV5-6 NA CATRRGTSGRHEQFF TGTGCCACCAGGAGGGGGACTAGCGGGAGACATGAGCAGTTCTTC
TRBJ2-7 NA TRBV6-1 NA CASLGVGSYEQYF TGTGCCAGCCTGGGAGTTGGGTCCTACGAGCAGTACTTC
TRBJ2-7 TRBD2 TRBV4-1 NA CASSPDRTTSGSYEQYF TGCGCCAGCAGCCCCGATCGAACGACTAGCGGTTCCTACGAGCAGTACTTC
TRBJ2-7 TRBD2 TRBV11-2 NA CASSLTSSGSPYEQYF TGTGCCAGCAGCTTAACCTCTAGCGGGAGTCCGTACGAGCAGTACTTC
TRBJ2-3 TRBD2 TRBV7-9 NA CSSSFGGGLDTQYF TGTTCCAGCAGCTTCGGCGGGGGGTTGGATACGCAGTATTTT
TRBJ1-2 TRBD1 TRBV6-5 NA CASSGQGNYGYTF TGTGCCAGCAGTGGACAGGGGAACTATGGCTACACCTTC
TRBJ1-2 TRBD1 TRBV7-2 NA CASSSDRGQSGYTF TGTGCCAGCAGCTCGGACAGGGGGCAGAGTGGCTACACCTTC
TRBJ1-4 NA TRBV2 NA CASTRQSYNEKLFF TGTGCCAGTACCCGTCAAAGCTATAATGAAAAACTGTTTTTT
TRBJ1-1 TRBD1 TRBV19 NA CASNLPGQGFMNTEAFF TGTGCCAGTAACCTCCCGGGACAGGGGTTTATGAACACTGAAGCTTTCTTT
TRBJ2-2 TRBD2 TRBV6-6 once CASSQTSGANTGELFF TGTGCCAGCAGTCAGACTAGCGGTGCGAACACCGGGGAGCTGTTTTTT
TRBJ2-7 TRBD1 TRBV6-1 NA CASSEQQGAYEQYF TGTGCCAGCAGTGAGCAACAGGGGGCGTACGAGCAGTACTTC
TRBJ2-1 NA TRBV6-1 NA CASSEMRANNEQFF TGTGCCAGCAGTGAAATGAGAGCTAACAATGAGCAGTTCTTC
TRBJ1-1 NA TRBV7-8 NA CASSMTGRDTEAFF TGTGCCAGCAGCATGACAGGTCGGGACACTGAAGCTTTCTTT
TRBJ1-1 TRBD1 TRBV13 NA CASRGRDRGLTEAFF TGTGCCAGCAGAGGCAGGGACAGGGGGCTTACTGAAGCTTTCTTT
TRBJ2-5 NA TRBV6-5 NA CASSKSRVVETQYF TGTGCCAGCAGTAAAAGCAGGGTAGTAGAGACCCAGTACTTC
TRBJ2-3 NA TRBV28 NA CASSFPGTLIATDTQYF TGTGCCAGCAGTTTCCCTGGGACACTCATAGCCACAGATACGCAGTATTTT
TRBJ2-7 TRBD2 TRBV27 NA CASSPRGGREQYF TGTGCCAGCAGTCCCCGGGGCGGGAGGGAGCAGTACTTC
TRBJ2-7 NA TRBV2 NA CASFRGGSSYEQYF TGTGCCAGTTTTAGGGGGGGGAGCTCCTACGAGCAGTACTTC
TRBJ1-1 TRBD1 TRBV5-8 NA CASSRGRGKPEAFF TGTGCCAGCAGCCGGGGCAGGGGGAAACCTGAAGCTTTCTTT
TRBJ1-1 TRBD1 TRBV2 NA CASRQGFEGNTEAFF TGTGCCAGCCGACAGGGCTTCGAAGGGAACACTGAAGCTTTCTTT
TRBJ2-7 NA TRBV5-4 NA CASRSAGGYEQYF TGTGCCAGCCGCAGCGCCGGGGGCTACGAGCAGTACTTC
TRBJ2-1 NA TRBV7-9 once CASSQDRNEQFF TGTGCCAGCAGCCAGGACAGAAATGAGCAGTTCTTC
TRBJ1-5 NA TRBV5-5 NA CASSNDADSFEQPQHF TGTGCCAGCAGCAATGACGCCGACAGTTTTGAGCAGCCCCAGCATTTT
TRBJ2-1 NA TRBV9 NA CASSVADYAYNEQFF TGTGCCAGCAGCGTAGCTGACTACGCCTACAATGAGCAGTTCTTC
TRBJ1-2 NA TRBV29-1 NA CSVKMVTSGGYTF TGCAGCGTCAAAATGGTGACATCTGGTGGCTACACCTTC
TRBJ2-1 TRBD2 TRBV27 NA CASSYSGLANEQFF TGTGCCAGCAGTTACTCGGGACTAGCAAATGAGCAGTTCTTC
TRBJ1-5 NA TRBV29-1 few CSVASIGNQPQHF TGCAGCGTCGCCTCGATCGGGAATCAGCCCCAGCATTTT
TRBJ2-1 TRBD1 TRBV11-1 NA CASSLGGQVMDEQFF TGTGCCAGCAGCTTAGGGGGACAGGTGATGGATGAGCAGTTCTTC
TRBJ2-7 NA TRBV28 few CASSFQAEQYF TGTGCCAGCAGTTTTCAGGCCGAGCAGTACTTC
TRBJ1-1 NA TRBV6-5 NA CASSGRGAGDTEAFF TGTGCCAGCAGTGGGCGCGGGGCGGGGGACACTGAAGCTTTCTTT
TRBJ1-2 TRBD1 TRBV4-2 NA CASSRTGDCGYTF TGTGCCAGCAGCCGAACAGGGGACTGTGGCTACACCTTC
TRBJ2-3 NA TRBV9 NA CASSVGADTQYF TGTGCCAGCAGCGTCGGGGCAGATACGCAGTATTTT
TRBJ2-3 NA TRBV7-9 NA CASSLAEGTIAQYF TGTGCCAGCAGCTTAGCGGAAGGGACAATAGCGCAGTATTTT
TRBJ1-2 TRBD1 TRBV5-1 NA CASSGGQPNYGYTF TGCGCCAGCAGCGGGGGACAGCCTAACTATGGCTACACCTTC
TRBJ1-4 NA TRBV15 NA CATSRAGLGNEKLFF TGTGCCACCAGCAGGGCGGGTTTAGGTAATGAAAAACTGTTTTTT
TRBJ2-7 TRBD1 TRBV10-3 NA CAITRTGSSYEQYF TGTGCCATCACTCGGACAGGGAGCTCCTACGAGCAGTACTTC
TRBJ1-1 TRBD1 TRBV15 few CATSDRERSEAFF TGTGCCACCAGCGACAGGGAGAGGAGTGAAGCTTTCTTT
TRBJ1-1 NA TRBV19 NA CASSIGAAEAFF TGTGCCAGTAGTATAGGGGCAGCTGAAGCTTTCTTT
TRBJ2-1 TRBD2 TRBV2 NA CASSEARGGLGGNEQFF TGTGCCAGCAGTGAAGCGCGGGGGGGGCTGGGGGGCAATGAGCAGTTCTTC
TRBJ2-5 NA TRBV19 once CASSPGLRGGETQYF TGTGCCAGTAGCCCGGGCCTAAGGGGGGGAGAGACCCAGTACTTC
TRBJ2-7 NA TRBV5-8 NA CASSLVYEQYF TGTGCCAGCAGCTTGGTCTACGAGCAGTACTTC